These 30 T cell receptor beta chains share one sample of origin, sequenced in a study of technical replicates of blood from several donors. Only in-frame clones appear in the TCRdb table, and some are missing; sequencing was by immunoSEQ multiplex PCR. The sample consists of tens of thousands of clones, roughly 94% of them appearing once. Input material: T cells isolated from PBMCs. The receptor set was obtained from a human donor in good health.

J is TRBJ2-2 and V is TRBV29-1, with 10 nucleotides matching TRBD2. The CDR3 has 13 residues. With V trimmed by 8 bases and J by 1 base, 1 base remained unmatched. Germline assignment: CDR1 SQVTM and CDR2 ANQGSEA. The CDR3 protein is CSWTSGNTGELFF. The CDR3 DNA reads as TGCAGCTGGACTAGCGGGAACACCGGGGAGCTGTTTTTT.

This CDR3 is CASSQGDNYEQYF. For the CDR3, the DNA is TGCGCCAGCAGCCAGGGGGACAACTACGAGCAGTACTTC. The J gene is TRBJ2-7, the V gene TRBV4-1; TRBD1 might be the D (6 bases). Deletions cut 3 bases from V and 3 bases from J, with 9 bases between. This CDR3 comprises 13 residues. Germline CDR1 reads MGHRA; CDR2 reads YSYEKL.

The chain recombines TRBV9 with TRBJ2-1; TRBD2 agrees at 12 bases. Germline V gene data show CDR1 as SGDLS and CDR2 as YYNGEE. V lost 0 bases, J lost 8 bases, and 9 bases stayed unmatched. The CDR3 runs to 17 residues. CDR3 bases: TGTGCCAGCAGCGTAGGGCTAGGGACTAGCGGGCGGTATGAGCAGTTCTTC. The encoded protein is CASSVGLGTSGRYEQFF.

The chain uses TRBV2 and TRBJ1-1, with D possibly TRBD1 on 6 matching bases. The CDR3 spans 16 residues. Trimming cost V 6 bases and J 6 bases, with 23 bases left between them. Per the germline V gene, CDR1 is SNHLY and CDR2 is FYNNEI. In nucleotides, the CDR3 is TGTGCCAGCAGAGGACAGATCGAGAGGGCCCAGCCTGAAGCTTTCTTT. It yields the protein CASRGQIERAQPEAFF.

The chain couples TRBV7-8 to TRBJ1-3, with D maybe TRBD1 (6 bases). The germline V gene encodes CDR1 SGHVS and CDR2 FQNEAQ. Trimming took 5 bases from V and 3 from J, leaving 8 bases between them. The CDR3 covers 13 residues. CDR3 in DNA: TGTGCCAGCAGCCCAGGGGTTGGAAACACCATATATTTT. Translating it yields CASSPGVGNTIYF.

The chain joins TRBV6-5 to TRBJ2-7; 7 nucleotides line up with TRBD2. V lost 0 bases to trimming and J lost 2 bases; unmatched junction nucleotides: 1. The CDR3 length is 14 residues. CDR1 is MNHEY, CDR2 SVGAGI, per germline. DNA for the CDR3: TGTGCCAGCAGTTACTCCGGGAGGCCCTACGAGCAGTACTTC. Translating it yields CASSYSGRPYEQYF.

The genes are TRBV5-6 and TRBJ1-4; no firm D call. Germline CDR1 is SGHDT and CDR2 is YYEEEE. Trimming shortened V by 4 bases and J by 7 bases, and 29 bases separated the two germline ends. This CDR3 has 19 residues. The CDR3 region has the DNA TGTGCCAGCAGCACCCTAAGAGGGTGGAAATCCAATGGCGGTGAAAAACTGTTTTTT. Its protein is CASSTLRGWKSNGGEKLFF.

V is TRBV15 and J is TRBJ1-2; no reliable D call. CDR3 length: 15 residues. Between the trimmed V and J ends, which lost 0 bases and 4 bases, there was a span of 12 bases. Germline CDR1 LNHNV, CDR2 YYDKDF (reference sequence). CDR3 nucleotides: TGTGCCACCAGCAGAGATCGAGGGTTCGGCTATGGCTACACCTTC. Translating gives CATSRDRGFGYGYTF.

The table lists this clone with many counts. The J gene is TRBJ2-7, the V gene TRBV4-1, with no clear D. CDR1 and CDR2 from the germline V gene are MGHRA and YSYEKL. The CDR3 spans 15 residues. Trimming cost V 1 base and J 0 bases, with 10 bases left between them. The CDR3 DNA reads TGCGCCAGCAGCCAAGCACTGTTTAGCTCCTACGAGCAGTACTTC. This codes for CASSQALFSSYEQYF.

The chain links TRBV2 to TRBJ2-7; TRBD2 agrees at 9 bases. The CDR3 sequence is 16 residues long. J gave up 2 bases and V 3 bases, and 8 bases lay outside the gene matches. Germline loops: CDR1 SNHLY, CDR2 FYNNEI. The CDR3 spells CASSDLKRGAPYEQYF. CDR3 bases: TGTGCCAGCAGTGATCTGAAGCGGGGGGCGCCCTACGAGCAGTACTTC. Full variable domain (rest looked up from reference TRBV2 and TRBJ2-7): EPEVTQTPSHQVTQMGQEVILRCVPISNHLYFYWYRQILGQKVEFLVSFYNNEISEKSEIFDDQFSVERPDGSNFTLKIRSTKLEDSAMYFCASSDLKRGAPYEQYFGPGTRLTVT.

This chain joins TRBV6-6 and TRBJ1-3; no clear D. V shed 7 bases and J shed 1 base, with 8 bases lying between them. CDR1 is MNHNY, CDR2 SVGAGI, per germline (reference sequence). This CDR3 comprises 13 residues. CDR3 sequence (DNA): TGTGCCAGCATTCCCTTGTCTGGAAACACCATATATTTT. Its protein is CASIPLSGNTIYF.

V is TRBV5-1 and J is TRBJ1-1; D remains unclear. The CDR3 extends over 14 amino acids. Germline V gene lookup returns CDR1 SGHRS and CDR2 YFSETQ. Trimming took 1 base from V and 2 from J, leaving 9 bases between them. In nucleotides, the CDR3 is TGCGCCAGCAGCTTGACAGCTACTAACACTGAAGCTTTCTTT. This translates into CASSLTATNTEAFF.

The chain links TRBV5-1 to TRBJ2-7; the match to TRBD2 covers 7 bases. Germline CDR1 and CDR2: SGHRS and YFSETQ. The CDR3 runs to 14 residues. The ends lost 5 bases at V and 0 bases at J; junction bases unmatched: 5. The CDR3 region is CASRSPGGSYEQYF. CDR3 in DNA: TGCGCCAGCAGGTCTCCGGGGGGCTCCTACGAGCAGTACTTC.

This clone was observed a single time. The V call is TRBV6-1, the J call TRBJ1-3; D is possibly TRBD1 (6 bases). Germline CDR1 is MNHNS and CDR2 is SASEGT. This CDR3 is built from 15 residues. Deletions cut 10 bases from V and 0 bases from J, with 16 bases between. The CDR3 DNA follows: TGTGCCACCAACTCAGGGGTCAACTCTGGAAACACCATATATTTT. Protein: CATNSGVNSGNTIYF.

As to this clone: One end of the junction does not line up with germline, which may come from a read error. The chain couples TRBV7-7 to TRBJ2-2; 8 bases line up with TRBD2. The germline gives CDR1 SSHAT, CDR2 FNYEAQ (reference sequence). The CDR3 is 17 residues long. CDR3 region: CASSLGPGGPSTGELFF. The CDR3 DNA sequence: TGTGCTAGCAGCTTAGGCCCGGGGGGGCCGAGCACCGGGGAGCTGTTTTTT.

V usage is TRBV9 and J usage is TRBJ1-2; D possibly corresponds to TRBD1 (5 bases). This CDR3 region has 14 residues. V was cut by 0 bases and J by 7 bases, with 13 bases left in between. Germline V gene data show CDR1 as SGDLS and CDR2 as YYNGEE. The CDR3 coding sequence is TGTGCCAGCAGCGTAGTCCCAGGGTCGGGTGGCTACACCTTC. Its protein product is CASSVVPGSGGYTF. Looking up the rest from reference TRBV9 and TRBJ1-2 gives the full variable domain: DSGVTQTPKHLITATGQRVTLRCSPRSGDLSVYWYQQSLDQGLQFLIQYYNGEERAKGNILERFSAQQFPDLHSELNLSSLELGDSALYFCASSVVPGSGGYTFGSGTRLTVV.

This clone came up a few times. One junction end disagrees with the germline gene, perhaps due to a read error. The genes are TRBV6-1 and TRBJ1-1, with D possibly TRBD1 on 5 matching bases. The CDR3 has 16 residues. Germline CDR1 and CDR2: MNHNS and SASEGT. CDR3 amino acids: CASSQAPGKRWTEAFF. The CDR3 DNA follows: TGTGCCAGCAGTCAAGCACCAGGGAAGCGTTGGACTGAAGCTTTCTTT.

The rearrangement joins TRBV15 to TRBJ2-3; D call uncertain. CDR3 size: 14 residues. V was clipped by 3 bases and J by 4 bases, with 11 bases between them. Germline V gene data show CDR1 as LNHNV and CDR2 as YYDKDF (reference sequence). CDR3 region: CATSSLVTADTQYF. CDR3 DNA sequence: TGTGCCACCAGCAGCCTTGTCACGGCAGATACGCAGTATTTT.

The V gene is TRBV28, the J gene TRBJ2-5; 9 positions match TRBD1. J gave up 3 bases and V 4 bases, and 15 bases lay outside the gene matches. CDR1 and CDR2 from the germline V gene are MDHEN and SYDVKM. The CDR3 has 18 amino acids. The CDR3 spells CASSSRTGEYSGKETQYF. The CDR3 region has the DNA TGTGCCAGCAGTTCAAGGACAGGGGAGTATAGCGGAAAAGAGACCCAGTACTTC. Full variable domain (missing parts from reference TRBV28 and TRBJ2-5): DVKVTQSSRYLVKRTGEKVFLECVQDMDHENMFWYRQDPGLGLRLIYFSYDVKMKEKGDIPEGYSVSREKKERFSLILESASTNQTSMYLCASSSRTGEYSGKETQYFGPGTRLLVL.

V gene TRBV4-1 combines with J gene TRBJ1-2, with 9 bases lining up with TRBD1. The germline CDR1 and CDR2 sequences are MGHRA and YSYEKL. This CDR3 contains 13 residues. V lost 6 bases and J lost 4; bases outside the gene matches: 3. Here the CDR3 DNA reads TGCGCCAGCAGGGGGACAGGGAGCTATGGCTACACCTTC. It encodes CASRGTGSYGYTF.

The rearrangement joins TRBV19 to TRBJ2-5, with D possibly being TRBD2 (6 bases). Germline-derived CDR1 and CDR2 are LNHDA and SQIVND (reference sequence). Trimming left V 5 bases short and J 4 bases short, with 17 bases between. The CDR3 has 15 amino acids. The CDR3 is CASSPEWGDRETQYF. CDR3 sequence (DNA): TGTGCCAGTAGTCCAGAATGGGGGGATCGAGAGACCCAGTACTTC.

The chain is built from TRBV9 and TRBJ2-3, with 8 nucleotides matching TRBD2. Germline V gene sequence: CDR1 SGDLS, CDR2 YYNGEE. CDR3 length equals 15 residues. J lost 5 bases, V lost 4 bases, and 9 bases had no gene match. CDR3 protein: CASSSSGGPGDTQYF. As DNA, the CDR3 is TGTGCCAGCAGCTCCAGCGGGGGCCCGGGAGATACGCAGTATTTT.

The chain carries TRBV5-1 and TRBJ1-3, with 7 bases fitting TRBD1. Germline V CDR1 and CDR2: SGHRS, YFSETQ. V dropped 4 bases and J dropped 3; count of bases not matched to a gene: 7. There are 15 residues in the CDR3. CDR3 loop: CASSLTTGDGNTIYF. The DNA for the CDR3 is TGCGCCAGCAGCCTAACTACAGGGGATGGAAACACCATATATTTT. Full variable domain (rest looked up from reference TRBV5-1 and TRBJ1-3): KAGVTQTPRYLIKTRGQQVTLSCSPISGHRSVSWYQQTPGQGLQFLFEYFSETQRNKGNFPGRFSGRQFSNSRSEMNVSTLELGDSALYLCASSLTTGDGNTIYFGEGSWLTVV.

The CDR3 region is CASSVVGQGLSGYTF. The DNA of the CDR3 is TGTGCCAGCAGCGTAGTCGGACAGGGCCTTTCCGGCTACACCTTC. The chain has TRBV9 and TRBJ1-2, with 8 bases that match TRBD1. Trimming cost V 0 bases and J 8 bases; bases outside gene matches: 9. Germline assignment: CDR1 SGDLS and CDR2 YYNGEE. The CDR3 spans 15 residues.

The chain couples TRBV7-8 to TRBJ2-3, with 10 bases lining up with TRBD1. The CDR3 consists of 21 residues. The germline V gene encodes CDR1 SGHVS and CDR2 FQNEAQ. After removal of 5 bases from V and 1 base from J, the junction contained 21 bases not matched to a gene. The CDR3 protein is CASSPSRDRGFSNLGTDTQYF. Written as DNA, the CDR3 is TGTGCCAGCAGCCCCTCTCGGGACAGGGGATTCAGTAACTTGGGCACAGATACGCAGTATTTT.

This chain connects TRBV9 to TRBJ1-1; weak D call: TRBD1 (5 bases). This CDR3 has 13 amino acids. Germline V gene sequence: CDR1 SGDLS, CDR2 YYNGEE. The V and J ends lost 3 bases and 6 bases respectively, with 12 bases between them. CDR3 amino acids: CASSALSGAEAFF. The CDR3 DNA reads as TGTGCCAGCAGCGCCCTCTCGGGGGCTGAAGCTTTCTTT.

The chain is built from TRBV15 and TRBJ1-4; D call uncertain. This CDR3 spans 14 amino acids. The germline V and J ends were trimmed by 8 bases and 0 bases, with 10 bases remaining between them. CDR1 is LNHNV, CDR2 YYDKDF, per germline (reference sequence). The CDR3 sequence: CATSDGSTNEKLFF. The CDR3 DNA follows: TGTGCCACCTCTGACGGGTCAACTAATGAAAAACTGTTTTTT.

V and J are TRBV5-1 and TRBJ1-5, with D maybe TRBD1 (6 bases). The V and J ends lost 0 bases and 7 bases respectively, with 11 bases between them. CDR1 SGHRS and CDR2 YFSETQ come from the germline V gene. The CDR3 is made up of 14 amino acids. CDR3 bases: TGCGCCAGCAGCTTGGTACAGGGACGACAGCCCCAGCATTTT. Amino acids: CASSLVQGRQPQHF.

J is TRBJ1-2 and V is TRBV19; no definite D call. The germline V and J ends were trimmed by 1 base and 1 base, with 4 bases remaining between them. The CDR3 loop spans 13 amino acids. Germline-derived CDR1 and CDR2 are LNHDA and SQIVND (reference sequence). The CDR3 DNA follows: TGTGCCAGTAGTATAGCCCTTAACTATGGCTACACCTTC. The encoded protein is CASSIALNYGYTF.

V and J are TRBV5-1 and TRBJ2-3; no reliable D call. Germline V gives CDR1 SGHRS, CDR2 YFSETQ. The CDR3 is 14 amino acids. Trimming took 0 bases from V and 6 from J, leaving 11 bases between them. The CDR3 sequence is CASSLAVAGDTQYF. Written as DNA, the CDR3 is TGCGCCAGCAGCTTGGCGGTAGCCGGGGATACGCAGTATTTT.